This T cell receptor (beta chain) originates from a study of blood T cells in healthy people across ages. This CDR3 is 16 amino acids long. Per the germline V gene, CDR1 is SGHVS and CDR2 is FNYEAQ. With a J-beta primer mix and a sample-barcoded 5' primer, a second PCR ran about 7 to 11 cycles. MiXCR, run by TCRdb on the 5' RACE reads, gives a single entry per CDR3 protein. The profile shows some 940,000 distinct CDR3 sequences, around 29% of them singletons. The sample was also linked to a second study, of T cells of mothers and their children. This second study says: Nine systemically healthy Caucasian donors: three mothers, six children. Per child, roughly 3 million TCR beta CDR3 reads were obtained, against over 10 million per mother.

The receptor was derived from a woman aged 40 to 50 in good health. The material sequenced was blood. The chain employs TRBV7-6 and TRBJ2-1; tentative D call: TRBD1 (6 bases). The J call may be faulty, since TRBJ2-7 better matches the DNA end. The CDR3 loop reads CASSSIPGQMYNEQYF. The CDR3 DNA sequence: TGTGCCAGCAGCTCAATCCCGGGACAAATGTACAATGAGCAGTACTTC.